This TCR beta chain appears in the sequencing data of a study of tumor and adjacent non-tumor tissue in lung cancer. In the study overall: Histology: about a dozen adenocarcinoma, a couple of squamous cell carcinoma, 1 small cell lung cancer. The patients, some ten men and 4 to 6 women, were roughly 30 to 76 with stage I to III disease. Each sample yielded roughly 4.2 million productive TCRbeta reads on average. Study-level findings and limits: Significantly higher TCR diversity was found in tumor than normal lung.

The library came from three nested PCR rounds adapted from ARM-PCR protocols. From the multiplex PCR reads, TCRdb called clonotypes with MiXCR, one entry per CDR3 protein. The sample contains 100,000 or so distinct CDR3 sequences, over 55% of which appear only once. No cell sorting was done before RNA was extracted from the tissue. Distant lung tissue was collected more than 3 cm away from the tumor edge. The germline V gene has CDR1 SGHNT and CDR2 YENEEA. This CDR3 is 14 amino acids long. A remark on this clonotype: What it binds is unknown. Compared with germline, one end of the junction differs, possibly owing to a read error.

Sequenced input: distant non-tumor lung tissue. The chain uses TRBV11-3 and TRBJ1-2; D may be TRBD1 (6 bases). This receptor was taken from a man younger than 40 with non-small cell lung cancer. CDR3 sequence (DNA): TGTGCCAGTAGCTATGGACAGACCAACAATGGCTACACCTTC. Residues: CASSYGQTNNGYTF.